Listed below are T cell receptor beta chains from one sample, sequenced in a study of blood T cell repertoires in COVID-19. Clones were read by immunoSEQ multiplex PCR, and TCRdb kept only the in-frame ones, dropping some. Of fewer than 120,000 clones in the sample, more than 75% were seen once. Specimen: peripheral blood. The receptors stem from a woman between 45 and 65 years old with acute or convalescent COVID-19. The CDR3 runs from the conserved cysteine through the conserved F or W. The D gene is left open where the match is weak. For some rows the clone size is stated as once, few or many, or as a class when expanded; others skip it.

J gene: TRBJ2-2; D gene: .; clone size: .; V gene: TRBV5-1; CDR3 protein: CASSKRDLLNTGELFF; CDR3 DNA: TGCGCCAGCAGCAAACGGGACTTATTAAACACCGGGGAGCTGTTTTTT
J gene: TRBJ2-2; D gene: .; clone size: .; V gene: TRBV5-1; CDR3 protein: CASSLSRNTGELFF; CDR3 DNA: TGCGCCAGCAGCTTGTCTAGGAACACCGGGGAGCTGTTTTTT
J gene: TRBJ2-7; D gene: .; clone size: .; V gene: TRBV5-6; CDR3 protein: CASSLGLASYEQYF; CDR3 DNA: TGTGCCAGCAGCTTGGGCCTAGCCTCCTACGAGCAGTACTTC
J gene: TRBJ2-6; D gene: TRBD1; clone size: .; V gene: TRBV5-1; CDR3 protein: CASSLGGQSNVLTF; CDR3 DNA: TGCGCCAGCAGCTTGGGGGGACAGAGCAACGTCCTGACTTTC
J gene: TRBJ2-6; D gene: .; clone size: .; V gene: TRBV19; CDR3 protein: CASRSGLSGANVLTF; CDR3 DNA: TGTGCCAGCCGCTCAGGACTCTCTGGGGCCAACGTCCTGACTTTC
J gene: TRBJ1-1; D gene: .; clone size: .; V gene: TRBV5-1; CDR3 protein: CASASGGFVNTEAFF; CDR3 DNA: TGCGCCAGCGCTTCCGGGGGATTCGTGAACACTGAAGCTTTCTTT
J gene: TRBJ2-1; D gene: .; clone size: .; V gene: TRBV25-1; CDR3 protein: CASSETRSLGGSYNEQFF; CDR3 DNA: TGTGCCAGCAGTGAAACCCGGTCCCTCGGTGGCTCCTACAATGAGCAGTTCTTC
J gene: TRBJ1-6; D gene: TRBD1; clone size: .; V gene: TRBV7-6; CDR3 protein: CASSLAPRGDNSPLHF; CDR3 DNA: TGTGCCAGCAGCTTAGCGCCCAGGGGGGATAATTCACCCCTCCACTTT
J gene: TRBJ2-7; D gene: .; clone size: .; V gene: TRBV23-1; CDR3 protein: CASSPIRDFPSYEQYF; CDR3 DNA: TGCGCCAGCAGTCCTATCCGGGACTTCCCCTCCTACGAGCAGTACTTC
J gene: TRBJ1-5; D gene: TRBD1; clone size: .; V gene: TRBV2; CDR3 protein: CASSEALGTGVQPQHF; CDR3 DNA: TGTGCCAGCAGTGAAGCGCTGGGGACAGGGGTGCAGCCCCAGCATTTT
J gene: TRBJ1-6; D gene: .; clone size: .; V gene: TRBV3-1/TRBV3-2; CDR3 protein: CASSQVQSGGMALHF; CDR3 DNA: TGTGCCAGCAGCCAAGTTCAGTCAGGAGGTATGGCCCTCCACTTT
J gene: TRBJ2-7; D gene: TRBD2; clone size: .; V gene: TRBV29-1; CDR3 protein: CSVVEGLAGELYEQYF; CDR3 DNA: TGCAGCGTTGTTGAAGGACTAGCGGGAGAGTTATACGAGCAGTACTTC
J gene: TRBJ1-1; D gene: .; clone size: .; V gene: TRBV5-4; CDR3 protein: CASSLAGGVRDTEAFF; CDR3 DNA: TGTGCCAGCAGCTTGGCGGGGGGGGTTAGGGACACTGAAGCTTTCTTT
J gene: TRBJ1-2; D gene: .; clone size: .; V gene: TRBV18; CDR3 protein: CATSLATRDGYTF; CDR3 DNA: TGTGCCACTAGTCTTGCAACGCGGGATGGCTACACCTTC
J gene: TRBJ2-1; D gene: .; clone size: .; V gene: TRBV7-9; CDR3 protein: CASSYPGVNEQFF; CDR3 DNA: TGTGCCAGCAGCTACCCGGGAGTCAATGAGCAGTTCTTC
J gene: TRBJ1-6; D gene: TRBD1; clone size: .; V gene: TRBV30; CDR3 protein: CAWSVRGQGPLHF; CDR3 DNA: TGTGCCTGGAGTGTGAGGGGGCAAGGACCCCTCCACTTT
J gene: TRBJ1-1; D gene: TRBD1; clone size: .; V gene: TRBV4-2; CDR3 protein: CASSQDGYSRWISRDSTEAFF; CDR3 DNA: TGTGCCAGCAGCCAAGATGGGTACTCAAGATGGATATCACGGGACAGCACTGAAGCTTTCTTT
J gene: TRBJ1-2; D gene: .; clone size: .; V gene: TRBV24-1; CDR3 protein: CATSDLQGFGYTF; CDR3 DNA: TGTGCCACCAGTGATTTGCAGGGCTTTGGCTACACCTTC
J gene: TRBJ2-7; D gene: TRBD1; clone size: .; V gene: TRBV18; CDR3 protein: CASSPGGTGSYEQYF; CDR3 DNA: TGTGCCAGCTCACCAGGCGGGACAGGGAGCTACGAGCAGTACTTC
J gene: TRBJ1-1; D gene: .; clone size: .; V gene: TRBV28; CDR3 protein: CASSLLQGTEAFF; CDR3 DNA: TGTGCCAGCAGTTTATTGCAGGGAACTGAAGCTTTCTTT
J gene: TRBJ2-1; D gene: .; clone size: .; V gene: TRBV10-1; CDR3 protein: CASSEWSSDNEQFF; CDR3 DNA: TGCGCCAGCAGTGAGTGGTCTAGCGACAATGAGCAGTTCTTC
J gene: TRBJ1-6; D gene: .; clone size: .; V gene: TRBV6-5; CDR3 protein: CASTRQGDSPLHF; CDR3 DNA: TGTGCCAGCACAAGGCAGGGCGATTCACCCCTCCACTTT
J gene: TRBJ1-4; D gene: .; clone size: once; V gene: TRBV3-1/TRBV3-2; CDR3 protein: CASSQLPGPGGEKLFF; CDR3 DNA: TGTGCCAGCAGCCAACTACCGGGACCGGGGGGTGAAAAACTGTTTTTT
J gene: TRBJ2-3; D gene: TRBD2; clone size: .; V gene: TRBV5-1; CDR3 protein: CASSVLAGTDTQYF; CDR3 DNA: TGCGCCAGCAGTGTACTAGCGGGAACAGATACGCAGTATTTT
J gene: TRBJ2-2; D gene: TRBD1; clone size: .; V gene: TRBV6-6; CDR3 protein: CASSALGQRNTGELFF; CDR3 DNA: TGTGCCAGCAGCGCATTGGGACAGCGGAACACCGGGGAGCTGTTTTTT
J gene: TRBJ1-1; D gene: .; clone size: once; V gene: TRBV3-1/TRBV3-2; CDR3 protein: CASSLRQNTEAFF; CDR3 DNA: TGTGCCAGCAGCCTCCGACAGAACACTGAAGCTTTCTTT
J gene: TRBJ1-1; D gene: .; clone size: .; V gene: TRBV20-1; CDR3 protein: CSARPVAEAFF; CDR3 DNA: TGCAGTGCTAGACCGGTCGCCGAAGCTTTCTTT
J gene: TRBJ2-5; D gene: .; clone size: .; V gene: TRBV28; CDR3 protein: CASSLRLDRIQETQYF; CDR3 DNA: TGTGCCAGCAGCCTCCGGCTAGACAGGATCCAAGAGACCCAGTACTTC
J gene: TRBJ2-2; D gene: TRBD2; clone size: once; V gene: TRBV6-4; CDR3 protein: CASKLAGYTGELFF; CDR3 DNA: TGTGCCAGCAAACTAGCGGGATACACCGGGGAGCTGTTTTTT
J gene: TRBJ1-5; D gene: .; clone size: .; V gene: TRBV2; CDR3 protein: CASSEGGYQPQHF; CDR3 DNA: TGTGCCAGCAGTGAGGGGGGGTATCAGCCCCAGCATTTT
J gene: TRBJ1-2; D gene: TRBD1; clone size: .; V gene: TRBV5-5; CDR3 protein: CASSLPGGWSYGYTF; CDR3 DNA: TGTGCCAGCAGCTTGCCAGGGGGCTGGAGCTATGGCTACACCTTC
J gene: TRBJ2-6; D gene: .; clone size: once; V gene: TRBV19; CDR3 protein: CASSKQGLSGANVLTF; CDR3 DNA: TGTGCCAGTAGTAAGCAGGGCCTCTCTGGGGCCAACGTCCTGACTTTC
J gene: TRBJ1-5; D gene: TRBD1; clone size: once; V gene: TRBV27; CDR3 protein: CASSTGDFGNQPQHF; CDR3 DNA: TGTGCCAGCAGCACAGGGGATTTCGGCAATCAGCCCCAGCATTTT
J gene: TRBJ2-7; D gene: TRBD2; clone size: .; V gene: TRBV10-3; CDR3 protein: CAISPGLAGAESGNSYEQYF; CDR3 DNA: TGTGCCATCAGTCCGGGACTAGCGGGAGCTGAATCAGGAAACTCCTACGAGCAGTACTTC
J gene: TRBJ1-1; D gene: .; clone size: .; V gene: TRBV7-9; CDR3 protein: CASSLVQGGSEAFF; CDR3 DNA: TGTGCCAGCAGCTTAGTACAGGGAGGGTCTGAAGCTTTCTTT
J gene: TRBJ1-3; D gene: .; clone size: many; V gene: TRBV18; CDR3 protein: CASSPDPGQGNTIYF; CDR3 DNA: TGTGCCAGCTCGCCCGATCCGGGACAAGGAAACACCATATATTTT
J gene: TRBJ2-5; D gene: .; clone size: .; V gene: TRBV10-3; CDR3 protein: CAISESTVAETQYF; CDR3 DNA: TGTGCCATCAGTGAGTCTACAGTGGCGGAGACCCAGTACTTC
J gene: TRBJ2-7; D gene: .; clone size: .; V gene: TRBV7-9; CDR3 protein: CASSVTFEQYF; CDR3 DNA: TGTGCCAGCAGCGTAACATTTGAGCAGTACTTC
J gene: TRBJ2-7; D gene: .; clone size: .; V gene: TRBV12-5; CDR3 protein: CASRVRSYEQYF; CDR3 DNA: TGTGCTAGTAGAGTTCGCTCCTACGAGCAGTACTTC
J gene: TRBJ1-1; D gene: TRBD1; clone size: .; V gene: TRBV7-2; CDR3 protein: CASSLTPQGAKSEAFF; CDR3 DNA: TGTGCCAGCAGCTTAACTCCACAGGGGGCCAAATCCGAAGCTTTCTTT
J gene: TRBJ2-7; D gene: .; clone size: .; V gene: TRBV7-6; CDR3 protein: CASSVELSSYEQYF; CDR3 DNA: TGTGCCAGCAGCGTAGAGTTGAGCTCCTACGAGCAGTACTTC
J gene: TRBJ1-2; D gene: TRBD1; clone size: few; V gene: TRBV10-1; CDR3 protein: CASSESRDSYGYTF; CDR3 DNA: TGCGCCAGCAGTGAGTCCCGGGACAGCTATGGCTACACCTTC
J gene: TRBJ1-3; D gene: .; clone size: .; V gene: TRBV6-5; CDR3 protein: CASSTGTPGNTIYF; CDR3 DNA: TGTGCCAGCAGTACGGGTACACCTGGAAACACCATATATTTT
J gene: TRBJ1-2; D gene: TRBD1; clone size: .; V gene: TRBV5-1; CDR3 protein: CASSQGQVRASTSYTF; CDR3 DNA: TGCGCCAGCAGCCAGGGACAGGTGAGAGCGTCAACGAGCTACACCTTC
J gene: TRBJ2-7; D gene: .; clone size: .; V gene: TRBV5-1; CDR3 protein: CASSLEGGEQYF; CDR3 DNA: TGCGCCAGCAGCTTGGAAGGGGGCGAGCAGTACTTC
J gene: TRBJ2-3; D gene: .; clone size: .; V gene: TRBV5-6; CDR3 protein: CASSLSSTDTQYF; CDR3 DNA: TGTGCCAGCAGCTTGTCTAGCACAGATACGCAGTATTTT
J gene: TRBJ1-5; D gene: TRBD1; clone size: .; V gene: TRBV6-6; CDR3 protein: CASSYSTGDNQPQHF; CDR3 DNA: TGTGCCAGCAGTTACTCGACAGGGGACAATCAGCCCCAGCATTTT
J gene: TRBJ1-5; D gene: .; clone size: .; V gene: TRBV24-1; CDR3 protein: CATSDGRKTGNQPQHF; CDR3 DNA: TGTGCCACCAGTGATGGGAGGAAGACGGGCAATCAGCCCCAGCATTTT
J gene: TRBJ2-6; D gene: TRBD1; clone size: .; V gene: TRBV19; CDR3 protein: CASSIGQGAWANVLTF; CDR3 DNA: TGTGCCAGTAGTATAGGACAGGGGGCGTGGGCCAACGTCCTGACTTTC
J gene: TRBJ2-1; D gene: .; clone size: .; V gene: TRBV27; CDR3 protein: CASSPINGDEQFF; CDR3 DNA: TGTGCCAGCAGTCCCATCAACGGGGATGAGCAGTTCTTC
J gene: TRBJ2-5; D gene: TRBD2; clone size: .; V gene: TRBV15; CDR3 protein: CATSRRHSGRRETQYF; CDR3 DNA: TGTGCCACCAGCAGAAGACATAGCGGGAGAAGAGAGACCCAGTACTTC
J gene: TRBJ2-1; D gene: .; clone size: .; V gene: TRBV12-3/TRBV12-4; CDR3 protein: CASSLWTRSEQFF; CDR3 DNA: TGTGCCAGCAGTTTGTGGACAAGGAGTGAGCAGTTCTTC
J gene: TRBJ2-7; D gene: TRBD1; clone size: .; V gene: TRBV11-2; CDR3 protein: CASSLAHLLGTVSYEQYF; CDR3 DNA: TGTGCCAGCAGCTTAGCCCACCTGCTCGGGACAGTATCCTACGAGCAGTACTTC
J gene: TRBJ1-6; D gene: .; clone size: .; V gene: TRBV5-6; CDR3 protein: CASSLGGRGPPLHF; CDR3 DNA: TGTGCCAGCAGCTTGGGAGGCAGGGGACCACCCCTCCACTTT